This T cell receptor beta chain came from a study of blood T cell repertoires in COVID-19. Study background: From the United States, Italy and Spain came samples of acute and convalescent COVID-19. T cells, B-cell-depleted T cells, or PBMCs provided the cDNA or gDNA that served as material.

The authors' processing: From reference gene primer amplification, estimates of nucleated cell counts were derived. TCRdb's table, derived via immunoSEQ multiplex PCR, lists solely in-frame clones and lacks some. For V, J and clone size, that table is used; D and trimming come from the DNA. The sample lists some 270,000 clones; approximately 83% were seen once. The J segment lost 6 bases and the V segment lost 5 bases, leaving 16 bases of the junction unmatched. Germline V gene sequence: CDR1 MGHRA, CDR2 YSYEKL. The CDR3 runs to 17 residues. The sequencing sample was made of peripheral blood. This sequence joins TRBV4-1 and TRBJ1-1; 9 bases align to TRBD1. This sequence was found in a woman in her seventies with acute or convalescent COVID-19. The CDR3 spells CASSGHRDRVSSAEAFF. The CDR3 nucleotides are TGCGCCAGCAGCGGTCACCGGGACAGGGTGTCTTCCGCTGAAGCTTTCTTT.